The 23 T cell receptor beta chains presented below share a single source sample, sequenced in a study of cytomegalovirus exposure and HLA in healthy donors. The study ran its PCR with 60 Vbeta and 13 Jbeta primers. Profiling relied on immunoSEQ multiplex PCR, and the TCRdb table lists in-frame clones only, not all of them. In the table there are approximately 40,000 clones, around 82% of which are singletons. The sequenced material came from PBMCs. These receptors all stem from a woman aged 18-29 years in good health and CMV-seropositive.

The V and J genes are TRBV28 and TRBJ2-7; 8 bases match TRBD1. Per germline, CDR1 MDHEN and CDR2 SYDVKM. Losses at the gene ends were 6 bases for V and 3 bases for J; bases not matched to a gene: 10. The CDR3 runs 15 residues. The CDR3 protein is CASSSGGTGFYEQYF. CDR3 DNA sequence: TGTGCCAGCAGCTCCGGAGGGACAGGTTTCTACGAGCAGTACTTC.

This sequence joins TRBV4-1 and TRBJ1-1, with D uncertain. Germline V gene data show CDR1 as MGHRA and CDR2 as YSYEKL. V shed 0 bases and J shed 8 bases, with 7 bases lying between them. This CDR3 is 12 amino acids long. The DNA for the CDR3 is TGCGCCAGCAGCCAAGACCCCCGGGAAGCTTTCTTT. It codes for CASSQDPREAFF.

The J gene is TRBJ1-1, the V gene TRBV10-3; no firm D call. V lost 7 bases and J 3 bases, leaving 12 bases between the germline ends. Germline V lookup: CDR1 ENHRY, CDR2 SYGVKD. The CDR3 consists of 13 residues. In DNA, the CDR3 is TGTGCCATCACCCCCGCGGGGTACACTGAAGCTTTCTTT. Encoded protein: CAITPAGYTEAFF.

This rearrangement joins TRBV19 to TRBJ1-2, with D uncertain. V shed 9 bases and J shed 6 bases, with 11 bases lying between them. This CDR3 is built from 11 residues. Per germline, CDR1 LNHDA and CDR2 SQIVND (reference sequence). CDR3 region: CASSKLDGYTF. CDR3 nucleotide sequence: TGTGCCAGCTCGAAGCTGGATGGCTACACCTTC.

This clone showed up just a few times. The CDR3 DNA is TGTGCCAGCAGCTTGGGGGCATCCTACGAGCAGTACTTC. Translating gives CASSLGASYEQYF. The V and J genes are TRBV5-6 and TRBJ2-7; D is ambiguous. CDR1 SGHDT and CDR2 YYEEEE come from the germline V gene. V dropped 0 bases and J dropped 1 base, with 5 bases sitting between them. CDR3 length: 13 residues.

With respect to this clone: The junction departs from germline at one end; a sequencing error may be responsible. This chain uses TRBV7-9 with TRBJ2-1; 8 bases align to TRBD1. Germline V lookup: CDR1 SEHNR, CDR2 FQNEAQ (reference sequence). The CDR3 spans 15 residues. The CDR3 bases are TGTTCCAGCAGCTCACCCGGGACAGGCGACAATGAGCAGTTCTTC. It codes for CSSSSPGTGDNEQFF. The variable domain in full, with the rest retrieved from reference TRBV7-9 and TRBJ2-1, is DTGVSQNPRHKITKRGQNVTFRCDPISEHNRLYWYRQTLGQGPEFLTYFQNEAQLEKSRLLSDRFSAERPKGSFSTLEIQRTEQGDSAMYLCSSSSPGTGDNEQFFGPGTRLTVL.

Here the CDR3 reads CASSPTAGGPYNEQFF. CDR3 sequence (DNA): TGTGCCAGCAGCCCGACCGCCGGGGGACCTTACAATGAGCAGTTCTTC. This chain joins TRBV9 and TRBJ2-1; a possible D gene is TRBD2 (6 bases). There are 16 residues in the CDR3. Between the trimmed V and J ends, which lost 4 bases and 4 bases, there was a span of 18 bases. CDR1 and CDR2 (germline): SGDLS, YYNGEE. Supplemented by reference TRBV9 and TRBJ2-1, the full variable domain reads DSGVTQTPKHLITATGQRVTLRCSPRSGDLSVYWYQQSLDQGLQFLIQYYNGEERAKGNILERFSAQQFPDLHSELNLSSLELGDSALYFCASSPTAGGPYNEQFFGPGTRLTVL.

This rearrangement joins TRBV5-1 to TRBJ2-1; 12 positions agree with TRBD2. The CDR3 covers 19 residues. The J segment lost 0 bases and the V segment lost 4 bases, leaving 11 bases of the junction unmatched. CDR1 and CDR2 from the germline V gene are SGHRS and YFSETQ. The CDR3 region has the DNA TGCGCCAGCAGCCCGACTAGCGGGGGCTCCCGGAGCTCCTACAATGAGCAGTTCTTC. Translating gives CASSPTSGGSRSSYNEQFF.

CDR3 protein: CASSLGGQSTNYGYTF. In DNA form, the CDR3 reads TGTGCCAGCAGCTTAGGGGGGCAATCGACTAACTATGGCTACACCTTC. The chain employs TRBV7-8 and TRBJ1-2; tentatively, D is TRBD1 (6 bases). V was trimmed by 1 base and J by 0 bases, leaving 12 bases between them. The CDR3 has 16 residues. Germline assignment: CDR1 SGHVS and CDR2 FQNEAQ. Supplemented by reference TRBV7-8 and TRBJ1-2, the full variable domain reads GAGVSQSPRYKVAKRGQDVALRCDPISGHVSLFWYQQALGQGPEFLTYFQNEAQLDKSGLPSDRFFAERPEGSVSTLKIQRTQQEDSAVYLCASSLGGQSTNYGYTFGSGTRLTVV.

As concerns this clone: A junction end diverges from the germline sequence, so it may reflect a read error. CDR3 sequence reads: CSSSSGLAPYEQYF. CDR3 DNA sequence: TGTTCCAGCAGCTCAGGACTAGCGCCTTACGAGCAGTACTTC. The chain joins TRBV7-9 to TRBJ2-7; 9 bases match TRBD2. Looked up from germline, CDR1 is SEHNR and CDR2 is FQNEAQ (reference sequence). The CDR3 is made up of 14 amino acids. The full variable domain, its missing parts supplied by reference TRBV7-9 and TRBJ2-7, is DTGVSQNPRHKITKRGQNVTFRCDPISEHNRLYWYRQTLGQGPEFLTYFQNEAQLEKSRLLSDRFSAERPKGSFSTLEIQRTEQGDSAMYLCSSSSGLAPYEQYFGPGTRLTVT.

The rearrangement joins TRBV5-6 to TRBJ2-3; maybe TRBD2 (6 bases). Germline CDR1 SGHDT, CDR2 YYEEEE. This CDR3 has 14 amino acids. Between the trimmed V and J ends, which lost 4 bases and 4 bases, there was a span of 13 bases. CDR3 nucleotide sequence: TGTGCCAGCAGCCCCTGGGCGGGGCCAGATACGCAGTATTTT. Translated: CASSPWAGPDTQYF.

This clone has more than one count but fewer than ten. The chain employs TRBV5-4 and TRBJ2-3; possibly TRBD2 for D (7 bases). The V end lost 7 bases, the J end lost 2 bases, and 17 bases lay between the germline ends. The length of the CDR3 is 15 residues. Germline-derived CDR1 and CDR2 are SGHNT and YYREEE (reference sequence). The CDR3 DNA sequence: TGTGCCAGCGGGCGGGGGCGGACGGACACAGATACGCAGTATTTT. Its protein is CASGRGRTDTDTQYF.

The rearrangement uses TRBV4-3 and TRBJ2-2, with D possibly matching TRBD1 (5 bases). This CDR3 has 16 amino acids. V was clipped by 0 bases and J by 4 bases, with 12 bases between them. Germline CDR1 is LGHNA and CDR2 is YSLEER. CDR3 sequence (DNA): TGCGCCAGCAGCCAAGAATCAGGGTTGGGCACCGGGGAGCTGTTTTTT. Its protein product is CASSQESGLGTGELFF.

The rearrangement joins TRBV5-6 to TRBJ2-3; TRBD2 agrees at 8 bases. Unmatched junction bases numbered 11, after V lost 0 bases and J lost 5 bases. Germline V gene sequence: CDR1 SGHDT, CDR2 YYEEEE. The CDR3 runs to 17 residues. CDR3 sequence (DNA): TGTGCCAGCAGCTTGGCGAACGGGAGGGCCGCGGGAGATACGCAGTATTTT. Protein product: CASSLANGRAAGDTQYF.

The chain links TRBV7-2 to TRBJ1-3; no clear D. Looked up from germline, CDR1 is SGHTA and CDR2 is FQGNSA. The CDR3 is 15 residues long. Trimming left V 5 bases short and J 1 base short, with 12 bases between. The CDR3 DNA reads as TGTGCCAGCAGCCCCGAGCCGGGTTCTGGAAACACCATATATTTT. This codes for CASSPEPGSGNTIYF.

This rearrangement joins TRBV6-6 to TRBJ1-4; D might be TRBD1 (6 bases). CDR3 length equals 15 residues. V shed 2 bases and J shed 7 bases, with 14 bases lying between them. CDR1 and CDR2 from the germline V gene are MNHNY and SVGAGI (reference sequence). DNA of the CDR3: TGTGCCAGCAGTTACCTAGGGGGAAGGTCTGAAAAACTGTTTTTT. Its protein is CASSYLGGRSEKLFF.

The V and J genes are TRBV5-1 and TRBJ2-1; TRBD2 aligns across 7 bases. The germline V gene has CDR1 SGHRS and CDR2 YFSETQ. The CDR3 runs to 18 residues. With V trimmed by 4 bases and J by 4 bases, 17 bases remained unmatched. The DNA for the CDR3 is TGCGCCAGCAGCAACCACCCAATTATCAGCGGGAAATACAATGAGCAGTTCTTC. Protein product: CASSNHPIISGKYNEQFF.

This clone was counted once. J is TRBJ1-1 and V is TRBV5-4; 11 positions agree with TRBD1. Trimming took 4 bases from V and 4 from J; bases not matched to a gene: 9. Germline V gene data show CDR1 as SGHNT and CDR2 as YYREEE (reference sequence). This CDR3 is built from 16 residues. The CDR3 reads CASSSGDRGGLTEAFF. The CDR3 region has the DNA TGTGCCAGCAGCAGCGGGGACAGGGGGGGACTCACTGAAGCTTTCTTT.

V is TRBV19 and J is TRBJ1-1, with 7 bases identical to TRBD1. The CDR3 spans 15 residues. CDR1 and CDR2 from the germline V gene are LNHDA and SQIVND (reference sequence). V was clipped by 2 bases and J by 5 bases; unmatched bases: 8. The CDR3 bases are TGTGCCAGTAGTATAAGTCGGACAGGTTTGACTGAAGCTTTCTTT. This encodes CASSISRTGLTEAFF.

This chain joins TRBV18 and TRBJ2-5; D unclear. The CDR3 sequence is 14 residues long. Germline V gene data show CDR1 as KGHSH and CDR2 as LQKENI. V was shortened by 3 bases and J by 5 bases, with 13 bases between the two germline ends. CDR3 sequence: CASSPSQLRETQYF. The CDR3 nucleotides are TGTGCCAGCTCACCTTCCCAGTTGAGGGAGACCCAGTACTTC.

The rearrangement joins TRBV30 to TRBJ1-6; a possible D gene is TRBD1 (5 bases). Germline lookup yields CDR1 GTSNPN and CDR2 SVGIG (reference sequence). Trimming stripped 6 bases from V and 0 bases from J, with 15 bases between. This CDR3 contains 16 residues. The CDR3 bases are TGTGCCTGCCCAGGGACGGGGGGCTCCTATAATTCACCCCTCCACTTT. This codes for CACPGTGGSYNSPLHF.

The V and J genes are TRBV6-5 and TRBJ2-5, with D tentatively TRBD2 (7 bases). Per germline, CDR1 MNHEY and CDR2 SVGAGI. The CDR3 covers 15 residues. V lost 4 bases to trimming and J lost 4 bases, with 16 bases between them. This CDR3 reads CASSLLGGARETQYF. The CDR3, as DNA: TGTGCCAGCAGTTTGTTAGGGGGGGCGAGAGAGACCCAGTACTTC.

This chain links TRBV4-1 with TRBJ2-7; TRBD2 might be the D (6 bases). Germline CDR1 MGHRA, CDR2 YSYEKL. The CDR3 has 14 residues. The V and J ends lost 5 bases and 7 bases respectively, with 18 bases between them. CDR3 residues: CASSVPGRGREQYF. For the CDR3, the DNA is TGCGCCAGCAGCGTTCCGGGACGGGGGAGGGAGCAGTACTTC.